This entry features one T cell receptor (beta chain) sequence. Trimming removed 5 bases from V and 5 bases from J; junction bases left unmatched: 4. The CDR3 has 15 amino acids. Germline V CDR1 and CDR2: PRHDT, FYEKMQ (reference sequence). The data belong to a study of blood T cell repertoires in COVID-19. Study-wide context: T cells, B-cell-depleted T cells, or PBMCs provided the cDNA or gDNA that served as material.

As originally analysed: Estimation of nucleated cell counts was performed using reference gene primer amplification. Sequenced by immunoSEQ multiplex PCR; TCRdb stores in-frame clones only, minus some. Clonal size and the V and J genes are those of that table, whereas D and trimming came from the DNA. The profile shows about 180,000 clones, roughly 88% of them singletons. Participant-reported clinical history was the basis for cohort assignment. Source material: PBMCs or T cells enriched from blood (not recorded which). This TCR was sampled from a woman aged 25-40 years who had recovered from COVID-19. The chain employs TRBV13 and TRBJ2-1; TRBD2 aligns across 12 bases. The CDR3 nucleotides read TGTGCCAGCAGCACCTGGACTAGCGGGAACAATGAGCAGTTCTTC. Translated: CASSTWTSGNNEQFF. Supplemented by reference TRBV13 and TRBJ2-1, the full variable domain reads AAGVIQSPRHLIKEKRETATLKCYPIPRHDTVYWYQQGPGQDPQFLISFYEKMQSDKGSIPDRFSAQQFSDYHSELNMSSLELGDSALYFCASSTWTSGNNEQFFGPGTRLTVL.